In this sample, the clone carrying this T cell receptor (beta chain) turned up a few times. Source study methods: Reference gene primer amplification yielded estimated nucleated cell counts. Using immunoSEQ multiplex PCR, the repertoire was profiled, and TCRdb retains in-frame clones only, with some absent. D and trimming were read from the DNA, whereas the V and J calls and clone size are those reported in that table. The table lists 150,000 to 200,000 clones, 85% to 90% of them singletons. This specimen belongs to a study of blood T cell repertoires in COVID-19. Whole-study context: Donors in the United States, Italy and Spain gave samples during acute or convalescent COVID-19. T cells, B-cell-depleted T cells, or PBMCs supplied cDNA or gDNA.

The CDR3 extends over 13 amino acids. Trimming took 2 bases from V and 6 from J, leaving 10 bases between them. Germline lookup yields CDR1 SGHTA and CDR2 FQGTGA. The receptor comes from a woman aged 60-70 years with acute or convalescent COVID-19. V and J are TRBV7-3 and TRBJ1-2; perhaps TRBD1 as D (5 bases). Sequencing was done on a sample of peripheral blood. CDR3 amino acids: CASSLQGMDGYTF. In DNA form, the CDR3 reads TGTGCCAGCAGCTTACAGGGCATGGATGGCTACACCTTC.